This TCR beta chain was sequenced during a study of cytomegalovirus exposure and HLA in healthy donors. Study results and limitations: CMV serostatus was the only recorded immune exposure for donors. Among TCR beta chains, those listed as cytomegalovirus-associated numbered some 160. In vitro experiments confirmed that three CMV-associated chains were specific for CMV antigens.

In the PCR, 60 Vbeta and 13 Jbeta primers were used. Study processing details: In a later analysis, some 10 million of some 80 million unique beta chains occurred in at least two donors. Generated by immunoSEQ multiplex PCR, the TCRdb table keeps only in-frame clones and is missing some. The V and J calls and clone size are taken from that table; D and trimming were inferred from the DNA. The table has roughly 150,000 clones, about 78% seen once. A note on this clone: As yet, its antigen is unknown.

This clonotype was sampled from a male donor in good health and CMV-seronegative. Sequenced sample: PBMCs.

CDR3 sequence reads: CASSSTDTEAFF. CDR3 nucleotide sequence: TGTGCCAGCAGTTCGACAGACACTGAAGCTTTCTTT. V gene TRBV6-5 combines with J gene TRBJ1-1, with TRBD1 as a possible D gene (5 bases). Per germline, CDR1 MNHEY and CDR2 SVGAGI. Trimming left V 4 bases short and J 3 bases short, with 6 bases between. The length of the CDR3 is 12 residues.